This paragraph reports one T cell receptor (gamma chain). What it binds is unknown. The CDR3 length is 13 residues. CDR1 VINAFY and CDR2 YDVSNSKD come from the germline V gene. The V segment lost 1 base and the J segment 5 bases; nucleotides outside the gene matches: 5. These data belong to a study of Vδ1+ human thymocytes. Findings of the study overall: Many TRG clonotypes were shared between donors; TRD repertoires were essentially private. Highly polyclonal TRG and TRD repertoires with Gaussian CDR3 length distributions appeared in thymus. Unlike peripheral blood Vdelta1+ controls, thymic delta-chain sequences included about 20% Vdelta2 and few Vdelta3.

The sorted cells were CD3+ Vdelta1+ Vdelta2- thymocytes from alphabeta-depleted thymus. Purity of the sorted Vdelta1+ thymocytes ranged from 98% to 99.6%. Sequences come from RNA converted to cDNA by reverse transcription. CDR3 amplicons came from multiplex PCR with pooled V-gene forward and constant-region reverse primers. TCRdb re-called the multiplex PCR reads using CATT. The repertoire has approximately 11,000 gamma-chain clones, around 40% of them found once; the top ten carry roughly 2%. The sequence derives from a boy younger than two who had congenital heart surgery. This chain connects TRGV5 to TRGJ1 or TRGJ2. Sequencing used Vdelta1+ gamma-delta thymocytes from the thymus. Indicated subset: FACS-sorted CD3+ TCRalphabeta- TCRVdelta1+ TCRVdelta2- thymocytes. CDR3 bases: TGTGCCACCTGGGACAGCCAACATTATAAGAAACTCTTT. It translates to CATWDSQHYKKLF.